This entry describes one TCR beta chain. TCR beta CDR3 regions were amplified from RNA. First-round RT-PCR targeting the TCR CDR3 was performed with the HTBI primer set. TCRdb redid the calling of the multiplex PCR reads with MiXCR, one entry per CDR3 protein. The data hold 450,000 to 600,000 distinct CDR3 sequences, with approximately 20% observed a single time. The sample is drawn from a study of T cells in Graves' hyperthyroidism and ophthalmopathy. Overall study context: Peripheral blood was secured at the point of initial diagnosis, before any treatment.

Sample: blood. This TCR derives from a man between 40 and 49 years old with Graves' ophthalmopathy.

CDR3 nucleotides: TGCAGTGCTAAAGCCGAGGGGCCAGCCGAAGGTGAGCAGTACTTC. Amino acids: CSAKAEGPAEGEQYF. The chain recombines TRBV20-1 with TRBJ2-7, with D possibly being TRBD1 or TRBD2 (5 bases each). From germline, CDR1 is DFQATT and CDR2 SNEGSKA (reference sequence). Trimming took off 4 bases at V and 7 bases at J, with 23 bases between the two ends. The CDR3 is 15 amino acids.